This T cell receptor beta chain came from a study of shared clonotypes between healthy human individuals. A remark on this clone: Its specificity is unknown.

Whole-study findings and limits: Even with large depth, rarefaction showed that sorted-subset sequencing was incomplete.

Sequenced by immunoSEQ multiplex PCR; TCRdb stores in-frame clones only, minus some. The sample consists of about 2.4 million clones, over 85% of them appearing once. The V gene lost 4 bases and the J gene lost 1 base, with 13 bases spanning the gap. The CDR3 totals 16 residues. CDR1 is MGHRA, CDR2 YSYEKL, per germline. The sequenced material came from naive CD4+ T cells sorted from blood. As for subset: CD45RA+ positively selected. The V gene is TRBV4-1, the J gene TRBJ2-2, with D perhaps TRBD1 (7 bases). The source is a man aged 18 to 35 in good health. The CDR3 is CASSPRQGGNTGELFF. CDR3 sequence (DNA): TGCGCCAGCAGCCCTCGCCAGGGGGGGAACACCGGGGAGCTGTTTTTT.